Below, 10 T cell receptor beta chains from the same sample are listed, as sequenced in a study of T cell repertoires in cytomegalovirus infection. Antigens for these TCRs are unknown. TCRdb fed the reads into MiXCR, producing one record per CDR3 protein. This repertoire shows roughly 700,000 distinct CDR3 sequences, around 31% found once; its top ten account for about 20%. Sequencing was performed on cultured PBMCs, taken from culture after CMV antigen stimulation. The receptors come from a human donor in good health (CMV status not recorded). Some clones in this sample may be carry-over from other donors' samples.

V and J are TRBV5-4 and TRBJ2-7, with D possibly matching TRBD1 (6 bases). Trimming shortened V by 4 bases and J by 3 bases, and 14 bases separated the two germline ends. Germline V gene data show CDR1 as SGHNT and CDR2 as YYREEE (reference sequence). The CDR3 is 14 residues long. In nucleotides, the CDR3 is TGTGCCAGCAGCAGTACTACAGGGCACTACGAGCAGTACTTC. Encoded protein: CASSSTTGHYEQYF.

In nucleotides, the CDR3 is TGTGCCAGTTACGGGGCGAACAATCAGCCCCAGCATTTT. Translated, it gives CASYGANNQPQHF. This chain connects TRBV19 to TRBJ1-5; TRBD1 might be the D (5 bases). The length of the CDR3 is 13 residues. Trimming left V 8 bases short and J 3 bases short, with 11 bases between. Germline CDR1 and CDR2: LNHDA and SQIVND (reference sequence).

The V and J genes are TRBV5-3 and TRBJ2-1; 14 bases align to TRBD2. TRBV5-3 is noted as an ORF with a role that remains uncertain. Trimming cost V 8 bases and J 8 bases; bases outside gene matches: 12. The CDR3 totals 16 residues. CDR3 protein: CASSPTSGRAVYEQFF. The CDR3 region has the DNA TGTGCCAGCAGCCCGACTAGCGGGAGGGCCGTTTATGAGCAGTTCTTC.

This clonotype was detected a few times. This chain joins TRBV11-2 and TRBJ1-1; weak D call: TRBD1 (5 bases). The germline V gene has CDR1 SGHAT and CDR2 FQNNGV. The CDR3 spans 14 residues. Trimming removed 0 bases from V and 2 bases from J, with 7 bases in between. In DNA form, the CDR3 reads TGTGCCAGCAGCTTAGAGGGGGTTAACACTGAAGCTTTCTTT. This sequence encodes CASSLEGVNTEAFF.

This clonotype was seen ten or more times. The rearrangement links TRBV7-2 to TRBJ2-7; D might be TRBD2 (6 bases). From germline, CDR1 is SGHTA and CDR2 FQGNSA. The V end lost 1 base, the J end lost 7 bases, and 14 bases lay between the germline ends. The CDR3 runs 14 residues. CDR3 nucleotide sequence: TGTGCCAGCAGCTTAGTGTGGGCGGCGGGGGAGCAGTACTTC. The encoded protein is CASSLVWAAGEQYF.

This clonotype was seen repeatedly, ten times or more. The chain joins TRBV7-2 to TRBJ2-1; TRBD1 agrees at 9 bases. Looked up from germline, CDR1 is SGHTA and CDR2 is FQGNSA. Unmatched junction bases numbered 11, after V lost 4 bases and J lost 4 bases. The CDR3 consists of 17 residues. The DNA of the CDR3 is TGTGCCAGCAGCTCCGACAGGGGGACAACTCTTTACAATGAGCAGTTCTTC. As protein: CASSSDRGTTLYNEQFF. The whole variable domain, remainder taken from reference TRBV7-2 and TRBJ2-1, is GAGVSQSPSNKVTEKGKDVELRCDPISGHTALYWYRQSLGQGLEFLIYFQGNSAPDKSGLPSDRFSAERTGGSVSTLTIQRTQQEDSAVYLCASSSDRGTTLYNEQFFGPGTRLTVL.

This clonotype has more than one count but fewer than ten. The genes are TRBV7-6 and TRBJ1-3; a possible D gene is TRBD1 (6 bases). The ends were cut back, 5 bases at V and 9 bases at J, with 14 bases in the middle. The germline gives CDR1 SGHVS, CDR2 FNYEAQ. The CDR3 has 13 amino acids. The CDR3 loop reads CASSARQAGTIYF. The CDR3 region has the DNA TGTGCCAGCAGCGCTCGACAGGCCGGCACCATATATTTT.

This clonotype was counted only a few times. The DNA for the CDR3 is TGTGCCAGCAGCCCGCGACAGATTATGAACACTGAAGCTTTCTTT. It encodes CASSPRQIMNTEAFF. The rearrangement uses TRBV7-2 and TRBJ1-1; tentatively, D is TRBD1 (5 bases). Trimming cost V 5 bases and J 0 bases, with 13 bases left between them. The germline CDR1 and CDR2 sequences are SGHTA and FQGNSA. CDR3 length: 15 residues.

This rearrangement joins TRBV20-1 to TRBJ1-5; D is unclear. CDR1 DFQATT and CDR2 SNEGSKA come from the germline V gene (reference sequence). CDR3 length equals 12 residues. The chain's CDR3 is CSGIGSNQPQHF. As DNA, the CDR3 is TGCAGCGGGATTGGGAGCAATCAGCCCCAGCATTTT.

The J gene is TRBJ1-1, the V gene TRBV7-9; no clear D. V dropped 6 bases and J dropped 5 bases, with 13 bases sitting between them. Germline CDR1 and CDR2: SEHNR and FQNEAQ (reference sequence). There are 13 residues in the CDR3. CDR3 in amino acids: CASRSGERTEAFF. The CDR3, as DNA: TGTGCCAGCAGGTCTGGGGAGCGAACTGAAGCTTTCTTT.